Listed here are 11 T cell receptor beta chains from one sample, sequenced in a study of CD8 T cells in Susac syndrome. Reverse transcription used roughly 0.45 to 1 ug RNA and random hexamers. TCRdb passed the immunoSEQ multiplex PCR reads through MiXCR, listing each CDR3 protein once. The profile shows 150,000 to 200,000 distinct CDR3 sequences, 85% to 95% of them singletons. The sequencing input was CD8+ T cells from PBMCs. These receptors were obtained from a human donor with Susac syndrome.

On this clonotype itself: The junction does not match germline at one end; this may be a read error. This sequence joins TRBV29-1 and TRBJ1-4; D call uncertain. CDR3 length equals 14 residues. The germline CDR1 and CDR2 sequences are SQVTM and ANQGSEA. The CDR3 reads CSASQTTTNEKLFF. Here the CDR3 DNA reads TGCAGCGCCTCTCAAACTACAACTAATGAGAAACTGTTTTTT.

This clonotype appeared a single time. The gene calls are TRBV27 and TRBJ2-7, with D hard to call. Looked up from germline, CDR1 is MNHEY and CDR2 is SMNVEV (reference sequence). The CDR3 extends over 12 amino acids. V shed 4 bases and J shed 2 bases, with 6 bases lying between them. CDR3 protein: CASSSMAYEQYF. The CDR3 DNA is TGTGCCAGCAGTTCTATGGCCTACGAGCAGTACTTC.

The genes are TRBV5-4 and TRBJ1-2; the D gene is possibly TRBD1 (5 bases). The CDR3 has 12 amino acids. The germline V gene has CDR1 SGHNT and CDR2 YYREEE (reference sequence). Between the trimmed V and J ends, which lost 4 bases and 9 bases, there was a span of 13 bases. The CDR3 spells CASSRYSDSYTF. The CDR3 nucleotides read TGTGCCAGCAGCCGCTACTCGGACAGCTACACCTTC.

The rearrangement joins TRBV12-3 or TRBV12-4 to TRBJ2-5; D is ambiguous. CDR3 length: 13 amino acids. V was cut by 6 bases and J by 5 bases, with 13 bases left in between. For the CDR3, the DNA is TGTGCCAGCAGAAAAACCTTGGGGGAGACCCAGTACTTC. Protein sequence: CASRKTLGETQYF.

V and J are TRBV2 and TRBJ2-7; no reliable D call. CDR3 length: 14 residues. Trimming removed 5 bases at V and 0 bases at J, with 11 bases between. CDR1 is SNHLY and CDR2 is FYNNEI in the germline V gene. The CDR3 DNA is TGTGCCAGCAGTCCAGGACGGAGCTCCTACGAGCAGTACTTC. Its translation is CASSPGRSSYEQYF. Supplemented by reference TRBV2 and TRBJ2-7, the full variable domain reads EPEVTQTPSHQVTQMGQEVILRCVPISNHLYFYWYRQILGQKVEFLVSFYNNEISEKSEIFDDQFSVERPDGSNFTLKIRSTKLEDSAMYFCASSPGRSSYEQYFGPGTRLTVT.

This clonotype was seen only once. This chain connects TRBV7-3 to TRBJ2-5; D call uncertain. Trimming shortened V by 2 bases and J by 5 bases, and 12 bases separated the two germline ends. The CDR3 contains 14 residues. Germline V gene sequence: CDR1 SGHTA, CDR2 FQGTGA. CDR3 region: CASSLQAVGETQYF. The CDR3, as DNA: TGTGCCAGCAGCTTACAGGCCGTCGGGGAGACCCAGTACTTC.

The CDR3 DNA sequence: TGTGCCTGGAGAAAGTACGGTGAAGCTTTCTTT. It specifies CAWRKYGEAFF. This chain uses TRBV30 with TRBJ1-1; D is undetermined. This CDR3 has 11 residues. In germline, CDR1 is GTSNPN, CDR2 SVGIG (reference sequence). V was shortened by 3 bases and J by 7 bases, with 9 bases between the two germline ends.

This clonotype turned up a few times. The rearrangement uses TRBV20-1 and TRBJ2-1, with D perhaps matching TRBD2 (5 bases). Germline loops: CDR1 DFQATT, CDR2 SNEGSKA (reference sequence). Trimming left V 5 bases short and J 9 bases short, with 11 bases between. The CDR3 has 11 amino acids. The CDR3 sequence is CSASGLAEQFF. CDR3 nucleotides: TGCAGTGCTTCCGGGCTAGCTGAGCAGTTCTTC.

The chain recombines TRBV12-3 or TRBV12-4 with TRBJ1-1; D not resolved. The CDR3 length is 11 residues. Trimming removed 3 bases at V and 10 bases at J, with 9 bases between. CDR3 DNA: TGTGCCAGCAGTTTGAAGGACGTAGCTTTCTTT. Protein product: CASSLKDVAFF.

V and J are TRBV4-2 and TRBJ2-1; 10 bases fit TRBD2. This CDR3 has 16 amino acids. From germline, CDR1 is LGHNA and CDR2 YNFKEQ. The junction had 7 bases not matched to a gene; V was cut back by 0 bases and J by 8 bases. CDR3 amino acids: CASSQDLAGGEYEQFF. The DNA of the CDR3 is TGTGCCAGCAGCCAAGACTTAGCGGGAGGAGAATATGAGCAGTTCTTC.

The chain employs TRBV6-6 and TRBJ2-5; D remains unclear. CDR1 is MNHNY and CDR2 is SVGAGI in the germline V gene (reference sequence). With 0 bases removed from V and 4 bases from J, the gap between germline ends came to 6 bases. The CDR3 contains 13 residues. CDR3 coding DNA: TGTGCCAGCAGTTACTCGATGATAGAGACCCAGTACTTC. It translates to CASSYSMIETQYF.